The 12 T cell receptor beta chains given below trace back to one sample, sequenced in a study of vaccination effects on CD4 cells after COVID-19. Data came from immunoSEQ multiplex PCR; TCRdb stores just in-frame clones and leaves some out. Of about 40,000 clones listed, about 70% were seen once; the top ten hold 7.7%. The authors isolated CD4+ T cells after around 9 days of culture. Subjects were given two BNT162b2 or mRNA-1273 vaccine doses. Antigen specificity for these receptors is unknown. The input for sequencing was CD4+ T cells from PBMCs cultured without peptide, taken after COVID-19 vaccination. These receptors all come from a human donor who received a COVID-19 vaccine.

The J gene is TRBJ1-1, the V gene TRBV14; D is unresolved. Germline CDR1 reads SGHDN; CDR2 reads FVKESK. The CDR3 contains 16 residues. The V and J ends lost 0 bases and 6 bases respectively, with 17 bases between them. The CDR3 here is CASSQEGEGTSSEAFF. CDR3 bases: TGTGCCAGCAGCCAAGAGGGAGAGGGAACGTCTTCTGAAGCTTTCTTT.

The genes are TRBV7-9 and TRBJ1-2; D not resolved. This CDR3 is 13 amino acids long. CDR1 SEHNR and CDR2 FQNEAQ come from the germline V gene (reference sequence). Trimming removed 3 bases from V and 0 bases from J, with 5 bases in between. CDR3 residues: CASSLGTNYGYTF. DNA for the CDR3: TGTGCCAGCAGCTTGGGAACTAACTATGGCTACACCTTC.

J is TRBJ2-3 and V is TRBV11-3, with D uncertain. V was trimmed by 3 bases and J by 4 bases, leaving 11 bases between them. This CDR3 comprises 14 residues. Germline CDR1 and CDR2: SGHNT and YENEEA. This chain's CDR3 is CASSFTGGPDTQYF. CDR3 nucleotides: TGTGCCAGCAGCTTTACGGGTGGCCCAGATACGCAGTATTTT.

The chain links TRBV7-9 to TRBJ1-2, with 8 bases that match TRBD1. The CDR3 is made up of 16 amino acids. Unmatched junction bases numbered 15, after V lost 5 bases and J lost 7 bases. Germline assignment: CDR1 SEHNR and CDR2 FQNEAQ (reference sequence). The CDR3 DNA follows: TGTGCCAGCAGCGCGACCCTGGGTACAGGGGGGAGTGGCTACACCTTC. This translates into CASSATLGTGGSGYTF. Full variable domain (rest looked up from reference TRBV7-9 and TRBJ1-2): DTGVSQNPRHKITKRGQNVTFRCDPISEHNRLYWYRQTLGQGPEFLTYFQNEAQLEKSRLLSDRFSAERPKGSFSTLEIQRTEQGDSAMYLCASSATLGTGGSGYTFGSGTRLTVV.

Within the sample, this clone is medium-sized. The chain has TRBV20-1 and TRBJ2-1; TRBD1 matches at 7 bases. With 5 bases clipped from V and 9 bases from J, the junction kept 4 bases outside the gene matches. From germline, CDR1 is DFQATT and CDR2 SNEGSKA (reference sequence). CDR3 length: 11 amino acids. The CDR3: CSAAPGGEQFF. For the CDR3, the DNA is TGCAGTGCTGCCCCAGGGGGTGAGCAGTTCTTC.

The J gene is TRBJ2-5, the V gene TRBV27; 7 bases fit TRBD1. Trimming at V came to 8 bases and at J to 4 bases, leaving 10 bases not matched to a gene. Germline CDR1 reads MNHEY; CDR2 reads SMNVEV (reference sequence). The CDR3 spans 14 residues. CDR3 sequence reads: CASLEQGVGETQYF. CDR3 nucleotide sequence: TGTGCCAGCCTAGAGCAGGGGGTGGGAGAGACCCAGTACTTC.

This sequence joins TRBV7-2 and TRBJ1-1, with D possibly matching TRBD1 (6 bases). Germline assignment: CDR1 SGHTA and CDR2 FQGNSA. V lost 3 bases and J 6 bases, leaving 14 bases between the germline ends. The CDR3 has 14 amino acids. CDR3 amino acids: CASSLVGGRAEAFF. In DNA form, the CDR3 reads TGTGCCAGCAGCTTGGTAGGGGGGAGGGCTGAAGCTTTCTTT.

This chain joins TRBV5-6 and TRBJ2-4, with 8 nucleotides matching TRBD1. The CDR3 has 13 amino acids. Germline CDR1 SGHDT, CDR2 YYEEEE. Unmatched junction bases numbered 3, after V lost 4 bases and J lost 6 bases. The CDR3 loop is CASSPDRGNIQYF. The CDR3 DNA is TGTGCCAGCAGCCCAGACAGGGGAAACATTCAGTACTTC.

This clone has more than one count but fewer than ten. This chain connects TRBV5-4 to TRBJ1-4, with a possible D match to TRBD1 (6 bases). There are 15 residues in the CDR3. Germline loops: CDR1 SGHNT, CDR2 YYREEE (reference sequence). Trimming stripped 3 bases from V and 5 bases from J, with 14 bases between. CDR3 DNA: TGTGCCAGCAGCTCTTCAGGGGCGGGCAATGAAAAACTGTTTTTT. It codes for CASSSSGAGNEKLFF. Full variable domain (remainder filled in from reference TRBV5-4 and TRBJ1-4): ETGVTQSPTHLIKTRGQQVTLRCSSQSGHNTVSWYQQALGQGPQFIFQYYREEENGRGNFPPRFSGLQFPNYSSELNVNALELDDSALYLCASSSSGAGNEKLFFGSGTQLSVL.

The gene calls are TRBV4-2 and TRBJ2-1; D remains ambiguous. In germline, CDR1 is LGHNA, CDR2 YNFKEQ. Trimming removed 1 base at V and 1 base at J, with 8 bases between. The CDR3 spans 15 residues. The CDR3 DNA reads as TGTGCCAGCAGCCAAGGCATGGAGTCCTACAATGAGCAGTTCTTC. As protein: CASSQGMESYNEQFF.

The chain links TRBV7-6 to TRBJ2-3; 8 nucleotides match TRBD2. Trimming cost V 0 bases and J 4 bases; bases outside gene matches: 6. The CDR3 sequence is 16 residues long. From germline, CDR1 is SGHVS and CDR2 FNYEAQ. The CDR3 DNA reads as TGTGCCAGCAGCTTAGCGGGGCTAGCGGGCCCAGATACGCAGTATTTT. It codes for CASSLAGLAGPDTQYF. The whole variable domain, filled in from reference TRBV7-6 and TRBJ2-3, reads GAGVSQSPRYKVTKRGQDVALRCDPISGHVSLYWYRQALGQGPEFLTYFNYEAQQDKSGLPNDRFSAERPEGSISTLTIQRTEQRDSAMYRCASSLAGLAGPDTQYFGPGTRLTVL.

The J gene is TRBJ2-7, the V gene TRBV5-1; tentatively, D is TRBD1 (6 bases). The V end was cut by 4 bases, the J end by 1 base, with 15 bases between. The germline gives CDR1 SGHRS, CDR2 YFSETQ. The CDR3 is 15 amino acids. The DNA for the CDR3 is TGCGCCAGCAGCCGGGTAGAGAGGGGGTCCTACGAGCAGTACTTC. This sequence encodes CASSRVERGSYEQYF.